Sequencing of this TCR beta chain was carried out in a study of T-cell reconstitution after alpha-beta-depleted transplantation in children. TCRbeta library construction was performed incorporating unique molecular identifiers. A single record per CDR3 protein comes from TCRdb applying MiXCR to the PCR reads. Among approximately 400,000 distinct CDR3 sequences, roughly a tenth were seen once, and the ten largest hold roughly 5.5%. This clonotype appeared a single time. The ends were cut back, 2 bases at V and 7 bases at J, with 20 bases in the middle. CDR1 SQVTM and CDR2 ANQGSEA come from the germline V gene. This CDR3 comprises 16 residues.

The receptor's source is a human donor who donated a stem cell graft to a child with acute myeloid leukemia. The starting material was PBMCs from the stem cell graft donor, obtained from the stem cell graft. This sequence joins TRBV29-1 and TRBJ1-4; the D is unclear. The CDR3, as DNA: TGCAGCGTTGAATTGGAGGTCGGCTTCGCCGCTGAAAAACTGTTTTTT. It encodes CSVELEVGFAAEKLFF. Filled out from reference TRBV29-1 and TRBJ1-4, the complete variable domain reads SAVISQKPSRDICQRGTSLTIQCQVDSQVTMMFWYRQQPGQSLTLIATANQGSEATYESGFVIDKFPISRPNLTFSTLTVSNMSPEDSSIYLCSVELEVGFAAEKLFFGSGTQLSVL.